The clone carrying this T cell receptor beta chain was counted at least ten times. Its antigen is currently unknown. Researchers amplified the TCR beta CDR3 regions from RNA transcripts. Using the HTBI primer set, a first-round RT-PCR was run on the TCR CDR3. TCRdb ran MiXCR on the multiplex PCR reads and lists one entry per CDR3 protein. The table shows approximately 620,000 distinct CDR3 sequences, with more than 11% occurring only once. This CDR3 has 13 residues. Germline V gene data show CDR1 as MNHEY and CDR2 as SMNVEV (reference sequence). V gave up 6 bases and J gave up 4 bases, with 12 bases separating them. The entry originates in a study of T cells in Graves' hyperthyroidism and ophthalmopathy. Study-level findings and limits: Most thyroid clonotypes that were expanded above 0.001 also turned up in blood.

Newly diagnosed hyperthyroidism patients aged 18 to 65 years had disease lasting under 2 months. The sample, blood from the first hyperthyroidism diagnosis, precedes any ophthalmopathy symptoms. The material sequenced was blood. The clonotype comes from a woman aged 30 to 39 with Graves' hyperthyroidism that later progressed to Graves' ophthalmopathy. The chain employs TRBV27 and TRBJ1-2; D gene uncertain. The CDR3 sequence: CASRGSHSYGYTF. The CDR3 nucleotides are TGTGCCAGCAGGGGATCCCACAGCTATGGCTACACCTTC.